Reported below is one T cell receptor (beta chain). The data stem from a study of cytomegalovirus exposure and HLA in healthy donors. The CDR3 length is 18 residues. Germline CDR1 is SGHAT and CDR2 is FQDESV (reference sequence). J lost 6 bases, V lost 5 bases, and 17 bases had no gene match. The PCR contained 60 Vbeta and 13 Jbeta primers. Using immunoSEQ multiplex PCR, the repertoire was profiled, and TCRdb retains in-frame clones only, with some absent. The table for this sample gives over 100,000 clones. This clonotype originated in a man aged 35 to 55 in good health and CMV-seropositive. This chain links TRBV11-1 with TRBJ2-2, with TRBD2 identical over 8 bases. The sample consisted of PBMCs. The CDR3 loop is CASSRYPLAGGRSGELFF. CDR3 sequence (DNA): TGTGCCAGCAGCCGTTACCCACTTGCGGGAGGAAGGTCCGGGGAGCTGTTTTTT.